These 3 T cell receptor beta chains share one sample of origin, sequenced in a study of CD8+ T cells in alopecia areata. Specified treatment: oral pan-JAK inhibitor, 5-10 mg twice daily. RNA extraction was followed by reverse transcription into cDNA, which acted as the sequencing template. The data were produced by immunoSEQ multiplex PCR, yet TCRdb's version contains in-frame clones alone and is incomplete. The sample lists around 190,000 clones, 60% occurring once. Sample: CD4+ T cells sorted from blood, taken at week 4, from a patient treated with tofacitinib. These receptor sequences come from a human donor with alopecia areata.

The chain is built from TRBV30 and TRBJ2-7, with D unclear. The CDR3 spans 13 residues. V was trimmed by 0 bases and J by 3 bases, leaving 9 bases between them. Germline CDR1 GTSNPN, CDR2 SVGIG (reference sequence). CDR3 bases: TGTGCCTGGAGTGTAACGGGCGGCTACGAGCAGTACTTC. As protein: CAWSVTGGYEQYF.

J is TRBJ2-7 and V is TRBV29-1; 14 bases line up with TRBD2. V shed 7 bases, J shed 5 bases, and the junction held 10 bases outside the gene matches. The germline V gene has CDR1 SQVTM and CDR2 ANQGSEA. The CDR3 totals 15 residues. DNA for the CDR3: TGCAGCGCCGCCCTGGGACTAGCGGGAGTCCACGAGCAGTACTTC. Encoded protein: CSAALGLAGVHEQYF.

The chain uses TRBV30 and TRBJ2-1; D remains unclear. V was clipped by 0 bases and J by 2 bases, with 8 bases between them. This CDR3 has 14 amino acids. Looked up from germline, CDR1 is GTSNPN and CDR2 is SVGIG (reference sequence). CDR3 protein: CAWSVRLAYNEQFF. The CDR3 DNA reads as TGTGCCTGGAGTGTACGGCTAGCCTACAATGAGCAGTTCTTC.